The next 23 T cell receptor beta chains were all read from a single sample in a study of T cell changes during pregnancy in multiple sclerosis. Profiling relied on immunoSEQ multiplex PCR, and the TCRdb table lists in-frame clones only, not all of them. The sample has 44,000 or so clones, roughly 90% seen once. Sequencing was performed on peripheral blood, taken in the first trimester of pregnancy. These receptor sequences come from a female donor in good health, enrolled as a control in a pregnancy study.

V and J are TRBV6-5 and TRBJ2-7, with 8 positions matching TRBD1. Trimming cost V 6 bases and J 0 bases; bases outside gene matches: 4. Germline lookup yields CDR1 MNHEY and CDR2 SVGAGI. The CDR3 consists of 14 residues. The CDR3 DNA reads TGTGCCAGCAGCCCCGGGACAGGCTCCTACGAGCAGTACTTC. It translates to CASSPGTGSYEQYF.

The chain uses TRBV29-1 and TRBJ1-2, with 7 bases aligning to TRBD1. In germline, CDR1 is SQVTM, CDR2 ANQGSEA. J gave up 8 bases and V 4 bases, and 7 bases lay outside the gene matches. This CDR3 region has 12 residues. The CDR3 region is CSVGKGADGYTF. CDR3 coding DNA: TGCAGCGTTGGAAAGGGGGCGGACGGCTACACCTTC.

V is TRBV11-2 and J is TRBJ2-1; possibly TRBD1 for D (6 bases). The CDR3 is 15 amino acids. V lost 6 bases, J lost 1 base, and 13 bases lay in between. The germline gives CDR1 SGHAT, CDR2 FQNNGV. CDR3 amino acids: CASSYTGLSYNEQFF. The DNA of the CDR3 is TGTGCCAGCAGTTATACAGGGCTTTCCTACAATGAGCAGTTCTTC.

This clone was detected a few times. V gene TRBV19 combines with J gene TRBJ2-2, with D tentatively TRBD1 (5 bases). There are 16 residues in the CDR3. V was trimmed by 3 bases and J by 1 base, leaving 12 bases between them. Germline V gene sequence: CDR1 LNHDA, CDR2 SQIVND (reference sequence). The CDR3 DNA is TGTGCCAGTAGTATTGCAAGGGGCCAGAACACCGGGGAGCTGTTTTTT. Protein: CASSIARGQNTGELFF.

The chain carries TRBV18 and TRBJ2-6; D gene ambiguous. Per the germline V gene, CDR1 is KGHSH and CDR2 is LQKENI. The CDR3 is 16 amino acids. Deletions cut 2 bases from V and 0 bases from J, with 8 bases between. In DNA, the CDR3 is TGTGCCAGCTCACCAGGGCTGGCCTCTGGGGCCAACGTCCTGACTTTC. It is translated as CASSPGLASGANVLTF. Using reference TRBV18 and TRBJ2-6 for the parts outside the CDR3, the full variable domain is NAGVMQNPRHLVRRRGQEARLRCSPMKGHSHVYWYRQLPEEGLKFMVYLQKENIIDESGMPKERFSAEFPKEGPSILRIQQVVRGDSAAYFCASSPGLASGANVLTFGAGSRLTVL.

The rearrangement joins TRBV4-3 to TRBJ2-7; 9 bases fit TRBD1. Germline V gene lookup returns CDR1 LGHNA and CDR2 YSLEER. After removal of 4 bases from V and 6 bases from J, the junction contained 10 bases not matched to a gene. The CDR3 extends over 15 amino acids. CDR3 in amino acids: CASSRTSDRGFEQYF. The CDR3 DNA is TGCGCCAGCAGCCGAACATCGGACAGGGGTTTCGAGCAGTACTTC.

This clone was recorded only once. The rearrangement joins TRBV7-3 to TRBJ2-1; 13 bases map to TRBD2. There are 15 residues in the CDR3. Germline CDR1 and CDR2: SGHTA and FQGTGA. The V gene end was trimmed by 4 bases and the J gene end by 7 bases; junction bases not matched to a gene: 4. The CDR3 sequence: CASSSGTSGKNEQFF. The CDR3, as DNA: TGTGCCAGCAGCTCCGGGACTAGCGGGAAGAATGAGCAGTTCTTC.

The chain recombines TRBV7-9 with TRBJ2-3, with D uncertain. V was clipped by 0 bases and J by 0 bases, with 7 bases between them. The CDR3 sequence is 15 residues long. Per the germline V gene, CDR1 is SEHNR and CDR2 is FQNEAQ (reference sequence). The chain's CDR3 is CASSLARSSTDTQYF. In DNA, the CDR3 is TGTGCCAGCAGCTTAGCCAGGTCTAGCACAGATACGCAGTATTTT.

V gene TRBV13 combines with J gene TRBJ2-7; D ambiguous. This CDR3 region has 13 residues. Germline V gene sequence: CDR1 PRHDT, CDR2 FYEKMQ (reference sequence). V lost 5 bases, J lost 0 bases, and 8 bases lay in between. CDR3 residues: CASSRVGSYEQYF. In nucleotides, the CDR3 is TGTGCCAGCAGCCGTGTCGGCTCCTACGAGCAGTACTTC.

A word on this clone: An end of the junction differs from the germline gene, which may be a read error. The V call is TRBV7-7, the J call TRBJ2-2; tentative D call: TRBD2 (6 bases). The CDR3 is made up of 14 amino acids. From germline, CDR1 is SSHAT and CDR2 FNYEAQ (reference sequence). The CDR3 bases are TGTGCTAGCAGTTTCGGAGGGCACACCGGGGAGCTGTTTTTT. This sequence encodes CASSFGGHTGELFF.

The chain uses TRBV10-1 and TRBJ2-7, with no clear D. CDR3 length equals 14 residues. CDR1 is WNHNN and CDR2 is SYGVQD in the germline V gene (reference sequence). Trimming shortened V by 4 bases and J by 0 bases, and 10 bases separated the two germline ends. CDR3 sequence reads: CASSVGGSSYEQYF. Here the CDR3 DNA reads TGCGCCAGCAGTGTAGGCGGAAGCTCCTACGAGCAGTACTTC.

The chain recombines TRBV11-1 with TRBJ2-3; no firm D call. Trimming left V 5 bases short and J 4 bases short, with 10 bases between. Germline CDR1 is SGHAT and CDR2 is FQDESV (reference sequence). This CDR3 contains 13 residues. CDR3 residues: CASSPEPPDTQYF. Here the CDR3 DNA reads TGTGCCAGCAGCCCAGAACCCCCAGATACGCAGTATTTT.

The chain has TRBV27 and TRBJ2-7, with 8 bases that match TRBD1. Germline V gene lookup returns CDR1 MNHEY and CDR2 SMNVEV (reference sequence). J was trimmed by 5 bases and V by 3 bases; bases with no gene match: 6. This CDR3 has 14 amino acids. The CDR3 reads CASSFLGQGHEQYF. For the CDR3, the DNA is TGTGCCAGCAGTTTCCTCGGACAGGGCCACGAGCAGTACTTC.

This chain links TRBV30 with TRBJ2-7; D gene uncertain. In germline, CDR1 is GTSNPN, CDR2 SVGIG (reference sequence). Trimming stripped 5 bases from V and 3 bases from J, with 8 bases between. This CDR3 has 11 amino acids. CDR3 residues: CAWGQLYEQYF. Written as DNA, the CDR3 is TGTGCCTGGGGGCAGCTCTACGAGCAGTACTTC.

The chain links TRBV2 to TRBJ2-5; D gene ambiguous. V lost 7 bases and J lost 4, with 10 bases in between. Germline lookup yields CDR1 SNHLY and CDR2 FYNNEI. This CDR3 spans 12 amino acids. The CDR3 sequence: CASTASGETQYF. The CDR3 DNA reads TGTGCCAGCACCGCGTCGGGAGAGACCCAGTACTTC.

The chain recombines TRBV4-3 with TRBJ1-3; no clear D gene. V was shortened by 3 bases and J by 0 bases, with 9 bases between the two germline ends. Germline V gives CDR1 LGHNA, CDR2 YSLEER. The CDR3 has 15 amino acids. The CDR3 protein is CASSQLGDSGNTIYF. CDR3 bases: TGCGCCAGCAGCCAGCTAGGAGACTCTGGAAACACCATATATTTT.

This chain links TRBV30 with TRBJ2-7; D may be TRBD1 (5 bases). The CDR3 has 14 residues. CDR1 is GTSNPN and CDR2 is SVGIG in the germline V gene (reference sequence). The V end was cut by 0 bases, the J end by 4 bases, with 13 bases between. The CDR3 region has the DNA TGTGCCTGGAGTGTAGTTGGGGCAGTATACGAGCAGTACTTC. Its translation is CAWSVVGAVYEQYF.

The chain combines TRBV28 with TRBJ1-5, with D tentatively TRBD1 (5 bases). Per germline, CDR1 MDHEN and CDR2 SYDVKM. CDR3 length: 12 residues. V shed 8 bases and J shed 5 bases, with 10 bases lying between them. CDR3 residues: CASAGGDQPQHF. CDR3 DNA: TGTGCCAGCGCTGGGGGGGATCAGCCCCAGCATTTT.

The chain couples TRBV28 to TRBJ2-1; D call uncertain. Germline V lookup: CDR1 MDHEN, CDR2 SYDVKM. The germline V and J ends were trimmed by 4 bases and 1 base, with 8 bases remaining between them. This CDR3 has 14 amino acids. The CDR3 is CASSSPGSYNEQFF. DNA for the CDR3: TGTGCCAGCAGTTCCCCGGGTTCCTACAATGAGCAGTTCTTC.

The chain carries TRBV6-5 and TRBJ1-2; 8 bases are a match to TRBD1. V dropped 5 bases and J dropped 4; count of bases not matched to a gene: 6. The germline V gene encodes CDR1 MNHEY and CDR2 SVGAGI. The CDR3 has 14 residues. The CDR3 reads CASSPTGAVYGYTF. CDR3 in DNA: TGTGCCAGCAGTCCGACAGGGGCGGTCTATGGCTACACCTTC.

The CDR3 sequence is CANTRDRNTEAFF. DNA of the CDR3: TGTGCTAACACCCGGGACAGGAACACTGAAGCTTTCTTT. The J gene is TRBJ1-1, the V gene TRBV5-8; 7 nucleotides line up with TRBD1. Germline V CDR1 and CDR2: SGHTS, YDEGEE. This CDR3 comprises 13 residues.

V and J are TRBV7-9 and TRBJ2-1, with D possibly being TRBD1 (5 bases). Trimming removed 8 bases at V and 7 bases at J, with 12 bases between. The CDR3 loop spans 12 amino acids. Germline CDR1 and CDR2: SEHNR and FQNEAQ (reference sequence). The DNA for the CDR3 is TGTGCCAGCGCAGGGTTGGGGAATGAGCAGTTCTTC. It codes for CASAGLGNEQFF.

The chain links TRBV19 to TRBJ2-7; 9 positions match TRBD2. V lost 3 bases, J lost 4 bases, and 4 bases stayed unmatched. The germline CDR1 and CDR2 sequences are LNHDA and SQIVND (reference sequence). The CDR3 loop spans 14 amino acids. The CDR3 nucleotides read TGTGCCAGTAGTATGACTAGCGGAATATACGAGCAGTACTTC. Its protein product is CASSMTSGIYEQYF.